This T cell receptor (beta chain) derives from a study of CD8 T cells in ankylosing spondylitis. Looked up from germline, CDR1 is SQVTM and CDR2 is ANQGSEA. V was clipped by 3 bases and J by 11 bases, with 11 bases between them. The CDR3 length is 11 residues. MiXCR was run by TCRdb on the 5' RACE reads, yielding one entry per CDR3 protein. The sample carries almost 250,000 distinct CDR3 sequences, 30% to 35% recorded once. This clonotype was seen more than once but under ten times. The sample was blood, either unsorted or a sorted T cell fraction (not recorded which). This sequence was found in a male donor with ankylosing spondylitis or in good health (not recorded which). This rearrangement joins TRBV29-1 to TRBJ1-5, with D perhaps TRBD1 (5 bases). This chain's CDR3 is CSVDQGSAQHF. In DNA form, the CDR3 reads TGCAGCGTTGATCAGGGCTCGGCCCAGCATTTT.